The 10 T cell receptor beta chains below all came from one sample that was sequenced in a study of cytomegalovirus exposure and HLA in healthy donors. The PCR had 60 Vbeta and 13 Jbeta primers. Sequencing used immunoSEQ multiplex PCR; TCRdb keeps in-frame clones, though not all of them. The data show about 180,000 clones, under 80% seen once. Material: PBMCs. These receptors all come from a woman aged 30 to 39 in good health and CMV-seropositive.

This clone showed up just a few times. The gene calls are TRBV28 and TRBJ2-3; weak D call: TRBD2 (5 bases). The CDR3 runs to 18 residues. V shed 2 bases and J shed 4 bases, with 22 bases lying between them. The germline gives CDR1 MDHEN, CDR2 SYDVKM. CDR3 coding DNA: TGTGCCAGCAGTTTAGGGATTGGTCGGCGGGTTACGCCAGATACGCAGTATTTT. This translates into CASSLGIGRRVTPDTQYF.

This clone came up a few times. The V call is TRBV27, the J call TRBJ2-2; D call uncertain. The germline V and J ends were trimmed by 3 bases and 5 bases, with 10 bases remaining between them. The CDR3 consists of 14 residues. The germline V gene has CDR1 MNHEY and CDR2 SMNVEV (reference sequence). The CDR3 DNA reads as TGTGCCAGCAGTTTTAAACCCGGGACCGGGGAGCTGTTTTTT. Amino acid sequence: CASSFKPGTGELFF.

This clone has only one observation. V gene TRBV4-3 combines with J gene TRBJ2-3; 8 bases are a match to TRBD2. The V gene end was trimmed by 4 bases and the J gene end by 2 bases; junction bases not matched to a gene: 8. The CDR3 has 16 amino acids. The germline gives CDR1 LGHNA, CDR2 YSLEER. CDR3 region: CASSRRERGTTDTQYF. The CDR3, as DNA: TGCGCCAGCAGCCGGCGTGAGCGGGGGACCACAGATACGCAGTATTTT.

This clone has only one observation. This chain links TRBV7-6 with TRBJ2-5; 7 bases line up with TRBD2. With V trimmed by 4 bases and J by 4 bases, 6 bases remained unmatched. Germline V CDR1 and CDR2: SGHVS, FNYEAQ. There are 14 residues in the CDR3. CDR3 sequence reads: CASSSQSGGETQYF. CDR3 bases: TGTGCCAGCAGCTCGCAATCGGGGGGAGAGACCCAGTACTTC.

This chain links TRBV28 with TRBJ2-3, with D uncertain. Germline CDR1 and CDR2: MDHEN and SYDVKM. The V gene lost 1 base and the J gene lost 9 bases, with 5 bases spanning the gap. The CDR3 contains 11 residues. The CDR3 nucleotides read TGTGCCAGCAGTTTATTCGGGACGCAGTATTTT. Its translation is CASSLFGTQYF. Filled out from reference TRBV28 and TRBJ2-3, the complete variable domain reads DVKVTQSSRYLVKRTGEKVFLECVQDMDHENMFWYRQDPGLGLRLIYFSYDVKMKEKGDIPEGYSVSREKKERFSLILESASTNQTSMYLCASSLFGTQYFGPGTRLTVL.

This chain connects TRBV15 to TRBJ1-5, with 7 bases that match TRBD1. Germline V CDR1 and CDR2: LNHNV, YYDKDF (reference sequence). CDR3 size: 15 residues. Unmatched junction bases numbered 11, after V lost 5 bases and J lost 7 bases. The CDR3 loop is CATSDIRQGGQPQHF. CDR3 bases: TGTGCCACCAGCGACATTAGACAGGGAGGACAGCCCCAGCATTTT. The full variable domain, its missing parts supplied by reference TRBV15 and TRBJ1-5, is DAMVIQNPRYQVTQFGKPVTLSCSQTLNHNVMYWYQQKSSQAPKLLFHYYDKDFNNEADTPDNFQSRRPNTSFCFLDIRSPGLGDTAMYLCATSDIRQGGQPQHFGDGTRLSIL.

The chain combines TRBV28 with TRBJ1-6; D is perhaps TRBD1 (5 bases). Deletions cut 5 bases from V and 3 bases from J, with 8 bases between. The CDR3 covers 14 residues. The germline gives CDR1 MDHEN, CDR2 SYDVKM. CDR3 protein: CASSDSLYNSPLHF. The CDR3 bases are TGTGCCAGCAGTGACAGCCTCTATAATTCACCCCTCCACTTT.

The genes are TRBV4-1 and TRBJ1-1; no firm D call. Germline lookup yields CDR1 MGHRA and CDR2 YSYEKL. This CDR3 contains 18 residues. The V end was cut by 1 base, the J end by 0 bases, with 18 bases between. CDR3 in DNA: TGCGCCAGCAGCCAAGCCGGAAGAGGAAAGCCTCTGAACACTGAAGCTTTCTTT. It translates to CASSQAGRGKPLNTEAFF.

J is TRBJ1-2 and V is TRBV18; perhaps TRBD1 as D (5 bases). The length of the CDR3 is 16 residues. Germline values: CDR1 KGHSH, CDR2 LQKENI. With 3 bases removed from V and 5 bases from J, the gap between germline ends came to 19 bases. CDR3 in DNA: TGTGCCAGCTCACCGGGGCAGTCCGGGTCTGGGTATGGCTACACCTTC. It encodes CASSPGQSGSGYGYTF. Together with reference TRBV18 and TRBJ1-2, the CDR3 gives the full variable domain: NAGVMQNPRHLVRRRGQEARLRCSPMKGHSHVYWYRQLPEEGLKFMVYLQKENIIDESGMPKERFSAEFPKEGPSILRIQQVVRGDSAAYFCASSPGQSGSGYGYTFGSGTRLTVV.

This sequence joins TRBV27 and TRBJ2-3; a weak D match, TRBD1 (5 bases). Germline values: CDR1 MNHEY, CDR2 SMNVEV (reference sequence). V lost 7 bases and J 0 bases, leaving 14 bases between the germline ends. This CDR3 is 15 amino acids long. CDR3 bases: TGTGCCAGCAATCACGGGCAGGGCAGCACAGATACGCAGTATTTT. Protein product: CASNHGQGSTDTQYF.